The 6 T cell receptor beta chains below all came from one sample that was sequenced in a study of response to subunit inactivated influenza vaccine. One entry per CDR3 protein results from TCRdb running MiXCR on the RT-PCR reads. The data show approximately 500,000 distinct CDR3 sequences, over 10% seen once. Sequenced here: PBMCs from blood, sampled 45 days after vaccination. All receptors come from a man aged 45-65 years who received an inactivated influenza vaccine.

This clonotype was recorded only once. The chain has TRBV10-3 and TRBJ2-1; a possible D gene is TRBD2 (7 bases). This CDR3 spans 15 amino acids. Germline values: CDR1 ENHRY, CDR2 SYGVKD. V lost 6 bases, J lost 2 bases, and 14 bases lay in between. The CDR3 reads CAISSGGLTYNEQFF. As DNA, the CDR3 is TGTGCCATCAGCTCGGGGGGCCTCACCTACAATGAGCAGTTCTTC.

The V gene is TRBV7-2, the J gene TRBJ2-7; 12 bases are a match to TRBD2. V lost 5 bases to trimming and J lost 5 bases; unmatched junction nucleotides: 4. This CDR3 is built from 14 residues. The germline V gene has CDR1 SGHTA and CDR2 FQGNSA. CDR3 sequence (DNA): TGTGCCAGCAGCCTGACTAGCGGGAGAGACGAGCAGTACTTC. The encoded protein is CASSLTSGRDEQYF.

This clonotype was observed at least ten times. V is TRBV20-1 and J is TRBJ2-1; 9 nucleotides line up with TRBD2. From germline, CDR1 is DFQATT and CDR2 SNEGSKA (reference sequence). This CDR3 contains 15 residues. After removal of 1 base from V and 2 bases from J, the junction contained 3 bases not matched to a gene. The CDR3 DNA is TGCAGTGCTAGAGGGACTAGCGTAACCTACAATGAGCAGTTCTTC. Protein product: CSARGTSVTYNEQFF.

This clonotype was observed many times. The chain joins TRBV4-3 to TRBJ2-2, with D tentatively TRBD1 or TRBD2 (5 bases each). The CDR3 consists of 15 residues. With 3 bases removed from V and 1 base from J, the gap between germline ends came to 9 bases. CDR1 is LGHNA, CDR2 YSLEER, per germline. CDR3 nucleotides: TGCGCCAGCAGCCAGGACACTAGGAACACCGGGGAGCTGTTTTTT. Its translation is CASSQDTRNTGELFF.

This clonotype occurred a few times. The V and J genes are TRBV2 and TRBJ1-1, with D possibly TRBD1 on 6 matching bases. With 10 bases removed from V and 8 bases from J, the gap between germline ends came to 20 bases. The germline V gene encodes CDR1 SNHLY and CDR2 FYNNEI. The CDR3 runs to 13 residues. The CDR3: CATALEHRAEAFF. The DNA for the CDR3 is TGTGCCACCGCACTAGAACACAGGGCCGAAGCTTTCTTT.

This clonotype has a handful of counts. This chain links TRBV5-1 with TRBJ2-7, with 8 positions matching TRBD1. CDR1 is SGHRS and CDR2 is YFSETQ in the germline V gene. V lost 4 bases to trimming and J lost 4 bases; unmatched junction nucleotides: 7. The CDR3 has 14 residues. In DNA, the CDR3 is TGCGCCAGCAGCGAGAACAGGGGGGCATACGAGCAGTACTTC. Translated: CASSENRGAYEQYF.